A selection of T cell receptor beta chains follows, all from one sample in a study of PD-1 blockade in classical Hodgkin lymphoma. Sequenced by immunoSEQ multiplex PCR; TCRdb stores in-frame clones only, minus some. The sample carries some 84,000 clones, around 86% recorded once. Sequencing used peripheral blood mononuclear cells (PBMCs), obtained at baseline. These receptors originate from a human donor with classical Hodgkin lymphoma. The CDR3 runs from the conserved cysteine through the conserved F or W. The order of the fields is clone size, J gene, V gene, CDR3 protein. Expanded clones are given a class, and other clones once, few, many or no size at all.

-,TRBJ1-1,TRBV4-1,CASSRRTGEVAEAFF
-,TRBJ1-3,TRBV19,CATFGGSGNTIYF
-,TRBJ1-5,TRBV6-5,CASSWGAGSNQPQHF
-,TRBJ1-1,TRBV19,CASSIMGTWNTEAFF
-,TRBJ2-7,TRBV10-3,CAISESSYEQYF
-,TRBJ1-4,TRBV4-3,CASSHGTGEEKLFF
-,TRBJ2-7,TRBV7-2,CASSLASGLTTYEQYF
-,TRBJ2-2,TRBV5-4,CASSLMGGTGELFF
-,TRBJ2-2,TRBV28,CASSGRTGPGELFF
-,TRBJ2-1,TRBV5-5,CASSLVTGSYNEQFF
-,TRBJ1-1,TRBV29-1,CSVGFGNTEAFF
-,TRBJ1-5,TRBV19,CASSVDRYSNQPQHF
-,TRBJ2-7,TRBV18,CASSPGQNYEQYF
-,TRBJ2-2,TRBV27,CASSLSPNTGELFF
-,TRBJ2-7,TRBV28,CASSLTGFEQYF
-,TRBJ2-7,TRBV7-9,CASSARLSRGQGTYEQYF
-,TRBJ2-2,TRBV27,CASSFRLQNTGELFF
-,TRBJ1-1,TRBV15,CATSRVLSVGTEAFF
-,TRBJ2-2,TRBV19,CASSIGDRYTGELFF
-,TRBJ2-1,TRBV29-1,CSATVYNEQFF
-,TRBJ2-2,TRBV11-3,CASSFGLANTGELFF
-,TRBJ1-1,TRBV28,CASSLRGTEAFF
-,TRBJ1-1,TRBV5-8,CASSLGVSPEAFF
-,TRBJ2-7,TRBV11-2,CASSLGTTEQYF
-,TRBJ1-2,TRBV19,CASSQVGGPAYF
-,TRBJ1-1,TRBV27,CASSPPRVQGIAEAFF
-,TRBJ2-7,TRBV29-1,CSVEGDTSGSPYEQYF
-,TRBJ1-2,TRBV6-5,CASSYSGHLNYGYTF
-,TRBJ1-3,TRBV30,CAWSVSGNTIYF
-,TRBJ1-2,TRBV28,CASIVPGQGATGYTF
-,TRBJ2-7,TRBV5-4,CASSLGGEIYEQYF
-,TRBJ2-1,TRBV11-2,CASSPITRDSQFF
-,TRBJ2-2,TRBV30,CAWSHPPSSGDNTGELFF
-,TRBJ1-1,TRBV27,CASKTTGMYTEAFF
few,TRBJ2-1,TRBV7-9,CASSSIAGGSNNEQFF
-,TRBJ2-1,TRBV19,CASSRDSYNEQFF
-,TRBJ1-2,TRBV29-1,CSVARTGSGYGYTF
-,TRBJ2-2,TRBV14,CASSRTEGTGELFF
-,TRBJ1-2,TRBV27,CASRAVGDGYTF
-,TRBJ1-2,TRBV28,CASRAGTVYGYTF
-,TRBJ1-1,TRBV19,CASSPGLNTEAFF
-,TRBJ2-7,TRBV27,CASSDPGTLEQYF
-,TRBJ2-7,TRBV7-9,CASSPGPGLASYEQYF
-,TRBJ2-7,TRBV4-3,CASSQAAAGAYEQYF
-,TRBJ2-1,TRBV13,CASNQGKQDNEQFF